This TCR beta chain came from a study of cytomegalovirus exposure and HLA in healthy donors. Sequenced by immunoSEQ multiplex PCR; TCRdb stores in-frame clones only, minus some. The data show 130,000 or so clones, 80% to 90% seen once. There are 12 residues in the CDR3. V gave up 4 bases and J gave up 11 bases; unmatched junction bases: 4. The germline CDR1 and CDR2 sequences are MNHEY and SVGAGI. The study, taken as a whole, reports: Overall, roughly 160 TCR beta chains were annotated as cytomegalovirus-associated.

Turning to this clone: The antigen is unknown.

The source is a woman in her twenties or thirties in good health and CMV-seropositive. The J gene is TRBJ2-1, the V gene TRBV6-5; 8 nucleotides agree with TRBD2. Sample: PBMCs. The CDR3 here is CASSSSGSKQFF. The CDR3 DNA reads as TGTGCCAGCAGTTCGAGCGGGAGCAAGCAGTTCTTC.